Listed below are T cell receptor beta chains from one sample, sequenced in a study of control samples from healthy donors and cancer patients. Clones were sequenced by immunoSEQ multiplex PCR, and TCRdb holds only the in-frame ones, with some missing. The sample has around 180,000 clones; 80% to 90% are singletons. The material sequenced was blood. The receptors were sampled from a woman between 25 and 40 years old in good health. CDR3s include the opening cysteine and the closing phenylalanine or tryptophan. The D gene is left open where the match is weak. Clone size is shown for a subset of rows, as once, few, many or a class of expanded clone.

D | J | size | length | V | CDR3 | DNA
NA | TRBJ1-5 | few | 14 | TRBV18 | CASSRGEGNQPQHF | TGTGCCAGCTCACGAGGGGAAGGGAATCAGCCCCAGCATTTT
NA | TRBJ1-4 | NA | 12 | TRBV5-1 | CASRFENEKLFF | TGCGCCAGCCGTTTCGAGAATGAAAAACTGTTTTTT
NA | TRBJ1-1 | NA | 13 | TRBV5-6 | CASSLTPNTEAFF | TGTGCCAGCAGCTTGACCCCGAACACTGAAGCTTTCTTT
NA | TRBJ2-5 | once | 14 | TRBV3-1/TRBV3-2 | CASSLNTDQETQYF | TGTGCCAGCAGCCTAAACACGGACCAAGAGACCCAGTACTTC
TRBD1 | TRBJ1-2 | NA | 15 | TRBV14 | CASSPTGRVLDGYTF | TGTGCCAGCAGCCCGACAGGGAGAGTTTTGGATGGCTACACCTTC
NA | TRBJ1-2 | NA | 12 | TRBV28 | CASSLVEGGYTF | TGTGCCAGCAGTCTAGTGGAAGGAGGCTACACCTTC
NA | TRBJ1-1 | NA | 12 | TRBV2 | CASSITGLEAFF | TGTGCCAGCAGTATTACAGGGTTGGAAGCTTTCTTT
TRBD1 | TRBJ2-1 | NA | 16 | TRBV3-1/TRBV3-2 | CASSQESGTEYNEQFF | TGTGCCAGCAGCCAAGAATCAGGGACAGAATACAATGAGCAGTTCTTC
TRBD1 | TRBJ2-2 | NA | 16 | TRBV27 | CASSLYWTGGDGELFF | TGTGCCAGCAGTTTATATTGGACAGGGGGCGACGGGGAGCTGTTTTTT
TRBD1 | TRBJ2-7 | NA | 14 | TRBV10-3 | CAIKRTGDSYEQYF | TGTGCCATCAAACGAACAGGGGATTCCTACGAGCAGTACTTC
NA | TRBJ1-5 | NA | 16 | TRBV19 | CASRKGPSGSNQPQHF | TGTGCCAGTAGGAAGGGACCGTCCGGGAGCAATCAGCCCCAGCACTTT
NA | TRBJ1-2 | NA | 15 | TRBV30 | CAWSASNRGIYGYTF | TGTGCCTGGAGTGCATCGAACAGAGGAATCTATGGCTACACCTTC
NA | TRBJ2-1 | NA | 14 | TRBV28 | CASTTGVGVDEQFF | TGTGCCAGCACTACGGGAGTCGGTGTCGATGAGCAGTTCTTC
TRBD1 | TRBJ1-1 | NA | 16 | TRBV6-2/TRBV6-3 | CASSRAPGQGNTEAFF | TGTGCCAGCAGCCGCGCCCCGGGACAGGGAAACACTGAAGCTTTCTTT
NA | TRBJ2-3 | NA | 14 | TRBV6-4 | CASSDGPDTDTQYF | TGTGCCAGCAGTGACGGTCCGGATACAGATACGCAGTATTTT
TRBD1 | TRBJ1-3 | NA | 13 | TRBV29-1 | CSVSDRSGNTIYF | TGCAGCGTTTCGGACAGGTCTGGAAACACCATATATTTT
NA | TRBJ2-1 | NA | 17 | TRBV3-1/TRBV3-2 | CASSQVVDADSYNEQFF | TGTGCCAGCAGCCAGGTAGTCGATGCGGACTCCTACAATGAGCAGTTCTTC
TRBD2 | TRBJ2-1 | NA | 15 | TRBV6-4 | CASTEVLGLVPEQFF | TGTGCCAGCACCGAAGTTCTGGGACTAGTTCCTGAGCAGTTCTTC
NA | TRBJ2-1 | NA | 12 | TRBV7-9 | CASSLVGYEQFF | TGTGCCAGCAGCTTAGTGGGCTATGAGCAGTTCTTC
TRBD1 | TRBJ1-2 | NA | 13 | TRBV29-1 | CSSTGGANYGYTF | TGCAGCTCCACAGGGGGCGCTAACTATGGCTACACCTTC
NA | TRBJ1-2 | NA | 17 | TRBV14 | CASSQVSRQSPNYGYTF | TGTGCCAGCAGCCAAGTTAGTCGACAGTCTCCTAACTATGGCTACACCTTC
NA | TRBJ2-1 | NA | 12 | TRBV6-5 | CASTYGGNEQFF | TGTGCCAGCACTTACGGGGGCAATGAGCAGTTCTTC
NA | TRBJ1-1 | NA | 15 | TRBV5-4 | CASSLGEGVNTEAFF | TGTGCCAGCAGCCTGGGGGAGGGAGTGAACACTGAAGCTTTCTTT
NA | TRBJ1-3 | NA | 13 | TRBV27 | CASSSASGNTIYF | TGTGCCAGCAGCTCAGCCTCTGGAAACACCATATATTTT
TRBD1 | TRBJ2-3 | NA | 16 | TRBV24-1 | CATSDARGRGTDTQYF | TGTGCCACCAGTGATGCCAGGGGGCGCGGGACAGATACGCAGTATTTT
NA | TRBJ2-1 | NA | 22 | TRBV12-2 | CASRREDLGKRTHRSSYNEQFF | TGTGCAAGTCGCCGCGAAGACCTAGGCAAGCGGACCCATAGGAGCTCCTACAATGAGCAGTTCTTC
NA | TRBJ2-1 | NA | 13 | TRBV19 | CASSIAGSNEQFF | TGTGCCAGTAGTATAGCCGGATCGAATGAGCAGTTCTTC
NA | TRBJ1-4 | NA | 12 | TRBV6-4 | CAFRGPREKLFF | TGTGCCTTCCGGGGGCCCCGCGAAAAACTGTTTTTT
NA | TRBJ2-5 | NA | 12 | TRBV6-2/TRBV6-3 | CASSPSDETQYF | TGTGCCAGCAGCCCATCGGATGAGACCCAGTACTTC
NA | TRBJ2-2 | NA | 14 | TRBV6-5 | CASTQGSNTGELFF | TGTGCCAGCACCCAGGGTTCGAACACCGGGGAGCTGTTTTTT
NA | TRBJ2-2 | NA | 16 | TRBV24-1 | CATSDLRRGAGGELFF | TGTGCCACCAGTGATTTGCGCCGGGGGGCTGGCGGGGAGCTGTTTTTT
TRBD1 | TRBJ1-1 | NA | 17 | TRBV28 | CASRLTGGPRGNTEAFF | TGTGCCAGCAGACTCACAGGGGGCCCCCGGGGGAATACTGAAGCTTTCTTT
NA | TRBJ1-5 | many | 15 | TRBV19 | CATEPMDRGNQPQHF | TGTGCCACCGAGCCCATGGACAGAGGCAATCAGCCCCAGCATTTT
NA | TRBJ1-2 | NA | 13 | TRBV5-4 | CASSLGGTYGYTF | TGTGCCAGCAGCTTGGGGGGGACCTATGGCTACACCTTC
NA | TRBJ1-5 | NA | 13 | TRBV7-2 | CASSPGAAQPQHF | TGTGCCAGCAGCCCAGGGGCCGCTCAGCCCCAGCATTTT
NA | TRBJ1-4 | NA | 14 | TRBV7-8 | CASSKGGTNEKLFF | TGTGCCAGCAGCAAGGGGGGGACTAATGAAAAACTGTTTTTT
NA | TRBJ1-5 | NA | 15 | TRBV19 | CASSIVRGNNQPQHF | TGTGCCAGTAGTATAGTAAGGGGGAACAATCAGCCCCAGCATTTT
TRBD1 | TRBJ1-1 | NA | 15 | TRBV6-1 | CASSDKDRAETEAFF | TGTGCCAGCAGTGATAAGGACAGGGCGGAGACTGAAGCTTTCTTT
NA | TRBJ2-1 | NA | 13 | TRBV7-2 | CASSEDYYNEQFF | TGTGCCAGCAGCGAGGACTATTACAATGAGCAGTTCTTC
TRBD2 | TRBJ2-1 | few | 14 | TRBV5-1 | CASRTGLAGNEQFF | TGCGCCAGCCGGACGGGACTAGCTGGGAATGAGCAGTTCTTC
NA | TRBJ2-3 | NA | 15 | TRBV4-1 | CASSQVAVSTDTQYF | TGCGCCAGCAGCCAAGTGGCAGTTTCTACAGATACGCAGTATTTT